Below, 21 T cell receptor beta chains from the same sample are listed, as sequenced in a study of cytomegalovirus exposure and HLA in healthy donors. The PCR employed 60 Vbeta primers together with 13 Jbeta primers. Sequencing used immunoSEQ multiplex PCR; TCRdb keeps in-frame clones, though not all of them. The sample has 150,000 to 200,000 clones; approximately 80% are singletons. The sample consisted of PBMCs. Receptors originate from a boy aged 5-17 years in good health and CMV-seronegative.

J is TRBJ1-1 and V is TRBV5-1; 8 positions agree with TRBD1. V lost 3 bases to trimming and J lost 0 bases; unmatched junction nucleotides: 10. CDR1 SGHRS and CDR2 YFSETQ come from the germline V gene. This CDR3 has 17 amino acids. For the CDR3, the DNA is TGCGCCAGCAGCTGGACCGGACAGGGTTATATGAACACTGAAGCTTTCTTT. As protein: CASSWTGQGYMNTEAFF.

This chain links TRBV10-1 with TRBJ1-1, with D perhaps TRBD1 (5 bases). The CDR3 has 14 amino acids. Germline V CDR1 and CDR2: WNHNN, SYGVQD (reference sequence). The V end was cut by 3 bases, the J end by 8 bases, with 16 bases between. Here the CDR3 reads CASSELAGTGEAFF. As DNA, the CDR3 is TGCGCCAGCAGTGAATTAGCGGGGACTGGGGAAGCTTTCTTT.

The chain is built from TRBV18 and TRBJ2-7; D unresolved. CDR3 length: 15 residues. V lost 0 bases to trimming and J lost 1 base, with 10 bases between them. Germline CDR1 is KGHSH and CDR2 is LQKENI. The CDR3 nucleotides are TGTGCCAGCTCACCACCAGTCTCCGGTTCCTACGAGCAGTACTTC. It specifies CASSPPVSGSYEQYF.

The chain uses TRBV7-6 and TRBJ1-5, with 7 bases lining up with TRBD1. The germline V gene encodes CDR1 SGHVS and CDR2 FNYEAQ. V lost 1 base to trimming and J lost 4 bases; unmatched junction nucleotides: 1. This CDR3 comprises 14 residues. CDR3 sequence: CASSLGQGNQPQHF. In DNA form, the CDR3 reads TGTGCCAGCAGCTTAGGACAGGGAAATCAGCCCCAGCATTTT.

This chain connects TRBV29-1 to TRBJ1-1; D possibly corresponds to TRBD1 (6 bases). V lost 7 bases and J lost 8, with 20 bases in between. The CDR3 covers 13 residues. CDR1 SQVTM and CDR2 ANQGSEA come from the germline V gene. The CDR3 here is CSAQDQGRGEAFF. DNA for the CDR3: TGCAGCGCCCAAGACCAGGGGCGCGGGGAAGCTTTCTTT.

V gene TRBV7-2 combines with J gene TRBJ1-4, with TRBD1 matching 11 bases. Germline-derived CDR1 and CDR2 are SGHTA and FQGNSA. V shed 3 bases, J shed 8 bases, and the junction held 8 bases outside the gene matches. This CDR3 region has 16 residues. CDR3 in amino acids: CASSFGTGGSSEKLFF. The DNA of the CDR3 is TGTGCCAGCAGCTTTGGGACAGGGGGTTCGTCGGAAAAACTGTTTTTT.

The chain couples TRBV19 to TRBJ1-2; D may be TRBD1 (5 bases). The CDR3 is 14 amino acids. Trimming pared 6 bases from V and 6 bases from J, leaving 17 bases between. Germline-derived CDR1 and CDR2 are LNHDA and SQIVND (reference sequence). The CDR3 DNA is TGTGCCAGTAGCCTCTTTGGGGGGTACCATGGCTACACCTTC. The encoded protein is CASSLFGGYHGYTF.

Written as DNA, the CDR3 is TGTGCCAGCTTCAGCGGGAGCGGAGCCTACGAGCAGTACTTC. It specifies CASFSGSGAYEQYF. The J gene is TRBJ2-7, the V gene TRBV18, with 8 bases that match TRBD2. This CDR3 spans 14 amino acids. Germline CDR1 reads KGHSH; CDR2 reads LQKENI. Trimming cost V 7 bases and J 2 bases; bases outside gene matches: 7.

This chain joins TRBV10-1 and TRBJ1-1, with TRBD1 identical over 7 bases. Germline V gene data show CDR1 as WNHNN and CDR2 as SYGVQD (reference sequence). The CDR3 consists of 18 residues. Trimming cost V 6 bases and J 2 bases; bases outside gene matches: 18. CDR3 amino acids: CASRAFPRDRRINTEAFF. The CDR3 DNA reads as TGCGCCAGCAGAGCTTTCCCCCGGGACAGAAGAATCAACACTGAAGCTTTCTTT.

The V and J genes are TRBV6-1 and TRBJ2-7; D gene unclear. This CDR3 contains 12 residues. Looked up from germline, CDR1 is MNHNS and CDR2 is SASEGT. Trimming cost V 1 base and J 5 bases, with 6 bases left between them. CDR3 residues: CASSEVGDEQYF. DNA for the CDR3: TGTGCCAGCAGTGAAGTGGGCGACGAGCAGTACTTC.

In this sample, this clone turned up once. This sequence joins TRBV7-3 and TRBJ2-3; possible D gene TRBD1, 6 bases. Germline values: CDR1 SGHTA, CDR2 FQGTGA. V lost 5 bases, J lost 3 bases, and 9 bases lay in between. The CDR3 has 13 amino acids. For the CDR3, the DNA is TGTGCCAGCAGCGGGACAACAACAGATACGCAGTATTTT. Translated, it gives CASSGTTTDTQYF.

V usage is TRBV6-1 and J usage is TRBJ1-1; 9 nucleotides line up with TRBD1. The CDR3 runs to 14 residues. In germline, CDR1 is MNHNS, CDR2 SASEGT. Unmatched junction bases numbered 6, after V lost 4 bases and J lost 6 bases. The CDR3 spells CASSATGTGSEAFF. Here the CDR3 DNA reads TGTGCCAGCAGTGCCACTGGGACAGGGTCTGAAGCTTTCTTT.

The genes are TRBV4-1 and TRBJ1-6, with 8 bases that match TRBD1. This CDR3 has 16 amino acids. J gave up 9 bases and V 0 bases, and 7 bases lay outside the gene matches. Germline CDR1 reads MGHRA; CDR2 reads YSYEKL. The CDR3 is CASSQEGQVLASPLHF. The DNA of the CDR3 is TGCGCCAGCAGCCAAGAGGGACAGGTGCTAGCTTCACCCCTCCACTTT.

This clone was counted once. In nucleotides, the CDR3 is TGTGCCAGCAGTTTAGGCCTAGCGGGAGGGAACTACGAGCAGTACTTC. Its translation is CASSLGLAGGNYEQYF. The J gene is TRBJ2-7, the V gene TRBV27, with TRBD2 identical over 12 bases. The CDR3 extends over 16 amino acids. The J segment lost 3 bases and the V segment lost 2 bases, leaving 5 bases of the junction unmatched. Germline CDR1 reads MNHEY; CDR2 reads SMNVEV (reference sequence).

This clone was detected once. V gene TRBV5-4 combines with J gene TRBJ2-7; 10 bases are a match to TRBD1. Germline assignment: CDR1 SGHNT and CDR2 YYREEE (reference sequence). The CDR3 is 16 amino acids. With V trimmed by 0 bases and J by 2 bases, 5 bases remained unmatched. In DNA form, the CDR3 reads TGTGCCAGCAGCTTGGGACAGGGGGCTCGACCCTACGAGCAGTACTTC. Protein product: CASSLGQGARPYEQYF. The variable domain in full, with the rest retrieved from reference TRBV5-4 and TRBJ2-7, is ETGVTQSPTHLIKTRGQQVTLRCSSQSGHNTVSWYQQALGQGPQFIFQYYREEENGRGNFPPRFSGLQFPNYSSELNVNALELDDSALYLCASSLGQGARPYEQYFGPGTRLTVT.

The rearrangement joins TRBV5-1 to TRBJ2-1; 10 bases align to TRBD2. From germline, CDR1 is SGHRS and CDR2 YFSETQ. With V trimmed by 0 bases and J by 1 base, 7 bases remained unmatched. The CDR3 is 18 residues long. The CDR3 region is CASSLEPSGGRSYNEQFF. In nucleotides, the CDR3 is TGCGCCAGCAGCTTGGAACCTAGCGGGGGCCGTTCCTACAATGAGCAGTTCTTC. Supplemented by reference TRBV5-1 and TRBJ2-1, the full variable domain reads KAGVTQTPRYLIKTRGQQVTLSCSPISGHRSVSWYQQTPGQGLQFLFEYFSETQRNKGNFPGRFSGRQFSNSRSEMNVSTLELGDSALYLCASSLEPSGGRSYNEQFFGPGTRLTVL.

The rearrangement joins TRBV21-1 to TRBJ1-3; the D call of TRBD1 is as the table states it, not checked on the DNA. TRBV21-1 is a pseudogene. CDR3 length: 16 amino acids. In DNA, the CDR3 is TGTGCCAGCAGCAAAGCGGGGCAGTCTCCTTCAAACACCATATATTTT. The encoded protein is CASSKAGQSPSNTIYF.

The chain couples TRBV7-8 to TRBJ1-1; D is ambiguous. The V end was cut by 5 bases, the J end by 8 bases, with 21 bases between. CDR3 length equals 15 residues. Germline loops: CDR1 SGHVS, CDR2 FQNEAQ. The CDR3 DNA sequence: TGTGCCAGCAGCCCGCCGGGAGCAGATCGAACGGAAGCTTTCTTT. Translation gives CASSPPGADRTEAFF.

In its sample, this clone was seen once. This rearrangement joins TRBV27 to TRBJ1-1; 8 positions match TRBD1. Germline values: CDR1 MNHEY, CDR2 SMNVEV (reference sequence). J was trimmed by 5 bases and V by 5 bases; bases with no gene match: 16. The CDR3 extends over 17 amino acids. The CDR3 sequence: CASSRGTGPTSGTEAFF. The CDR3 DNA reads TGTGCCAGCAGTCGTGGGACAGGCCCAACGTCGGGAACTGAAGCTTTCTTT.

This rearrangement joins TRBV5-6 to TRBJ2-5; 9 bases match TRBD2. The end of the DNA fits TRBJ2-7 better, so the J call may be wrong. CDR1 is SGHDT, CDR2 YYEEEE, per germline. The CDR3 spans 16 residues. The CDR3 DNA reads as TGTGCCAGCAGCTTGGTACGGCTAGCGGGGTTCTACGAGCAGTACTTC. Its protein product is CASSLVRLAGFYEQYF.

The genes are TRBV15 and TRBJ2-3; no clear D gene. Trimming removed 3 bases from V and 2 bases from J, with 9 bases in between. The CDR3 is 14 residues long. Germline CDR1 is LNHNV and CDR2 is YYDKDF (reference sequence). CDR3: CATSRTISTDTQYF. The CDR3 coding sequence is TGTGCCACCAGCAGGACAATATCCACAGATACGCAGTATTTT.